This entry lists 21 T cell receptor beta chains sequenced from one sample in a study of blood T cell repertoires in COVID-19. The method was immunoSEQ multiplex PCR; TCRdb's version includes in-frame clones alone and lacks a portion of them. The sample records approximately 150,000 clones, less than 85% being singletons. Sequenced input: peripheral blood. These receptors all stem from a woman aged 60-70 years with COVID-19, enrolled during active disease.

J is TRBJ2-3 and V is TRBV29-1; 9 bases match TRBD2. The CDR3 extends over 14 amino acids. V lost 4 bases and J lost 3; bases outside the gene matches: 5. The germline V gene has CDR1 SQVTM and CDR2 ANQGSEA. CDR3 protein: CSVAGGRATDTQYF. CDR3 in DNA: TGCAGCGTTGCAGGCGGGAGGGCTACAGATACGCAGTATTTT.

The V gene is TRBV5-4, the J gene TRBJ2-5, with TRBD1 matching 11 bases. The germline gives CDR1 SGHNT, CDR2 YYREEE (reference sequence). The CDR3 sequence is 15 residues long. V lost 4 bases and J lost 4; bases outside the gene matches: 6. In DNA, the CDR3 is TGTGCCAGCAGCGGATCCGGGACAGGGGGAGAGACCCAGTACTTC. This sequence encodes CASSGSGTGGETQYF.

The chain uses TRBV2 and TRBJ2-5; TRBD2 agrees at 12 bases. The V gene's germline CDR1 is SNHLY and CDR2 FYNNEI. The V segment lost 4 bases and the J segment 5 bases; nucleotides outside the gene matches: 2. The CDR3 spans 14 residues. In DNA form, the CDR3 reads TGTGCCAGCAGTGTCACTAGCGGGGGGGAGACCCAGTACTTC. The encoded protein is CASSVTSGGETQYF.

The V and J genes are TRBV19 and TRBJ1-5; D is uncertain. The V gene lost 5 bases and the J gene lost 3 bases, with 8 bases spanning the gap. The length of the CDR3 is 13 residues. The germline V gene encodes CDR1 LNHDA and CDR2 SQIVND (reference sequence). CDR3: CASSRTVNQPQHF. For the CDR3, the DNA is TGTGCCAGTAGTCGTACAGTCAATCAGCCCCAGCATTTT.

The V gene is TRBV3-1 (or the pseudogene TRBV3-2), the J gene TRBJ2-5; 9 bases are shared with TRBD2. The CDR3 length is 17 residues. Germline V CDR1 and CDR2: LGHDT, YNNKEL (reference sequence). V lost 3 bases to trimming and J lost 0 bases; unmatched junction nucleotides: 8. The CDR3 coding sequence is TGTGCCAGCAGCCAGGTCAGCGGGGGGACGTACCAAGAGACCCAGTACTTC. This encodes CASSQVSGGTYQETQYF.

The rearrangement joins TRBV4-2 to TRBJ2-2; 9 bases line up with TRBD2. The V gene end was trimmed by 4 bases and the J gene end by 5 bases; junction bases not matched to a gene: 14. The CDR3 sequence is 18 residues long. Germline V gene data show CDR1 as LGHNA and CDR2 as YNFKEQ. In nucleotides, the CDR3 is TGTGCCAGCAGCCTAGCGGGCGGGGGGGCGCAGGGGACCGGGGAGCTGTTTTTT. Amino acid sequence: CASSLAGGGAQGTGELFF.

This clone was detected only once. This chain connects TRBV6-5 to TRBJ2-3; D may be TRBD2 (6 bases). Between the trimmed V and J ends, which lost 6 bases and 0 bases, there was a span of 13 bases. Germline V gene sequence: CDR1 MNHEY, CDR2 SVGAGI. The CDR3 has 15 amino acids. The CDR3 nucleotides are TGTGCCAGCAGACCCACCAGCGGGAGCACAGATACGCAGTATTTT. Its translation: CASRPTSGSTDTQYF.

This clone was detected many times. The rearrangement uses TRBV5-1 and TRBJ2-2; 7 nucleotides agree with TRBD2. J lost 4 bases, V lost 1 base, and 1 base had no gene match. This CDR3 has 14 amino acids. Germline CDR1 SGHRS, CDR2 YFSETQ. The CDR3 DNA reads as TGCGCCAGCAGCTTGCGGACTAGCACCGGGGAGCTGTTTTTT. Translating gives CASSLRTSTGELFF.

The chain joins TRBV29-1 to TRBJ2-1; TRBD2 aligns across 12 bases. The length of the CDR3 is 13 residues. Trimming removed 6 bases from V and 8 bases from J; junction bases left unmatched: 5. Looked up from germline, CDR1 is SQVTM and CDR2 is ANQGSEA. The CDR3 loop is CSVATSGSDEQFF. The CDR3 DNA is TGCAGCGTCGCGACTAGCGGGAGCGATGAGCAGTTCTTC.

The V and J genes are TRBV5-1 and TRBJ1-1; 11 bases align to TRBD1. The CDR3 contains 16 residues. Germline CDR1 reads SGHRS; CDR2 reads YFSETQ. With 4 bases clipped from V and 0 bases from J, the junction kept 5 bases outside the gene matches. DNA for the CDR3: TGCGCCAGCAGCATGGGACAGGGGGTCATGAACACTGAAGCTTTCTTT. Translating gives CASSMGQGVMNTEAFF.

The V and J genes are TRBV24-1 and TRBJ2-5; TRBD1 matches 9 bases. Trimming took 4 bases from V and 5 from J; bases not matched to a gene: 10. Germline CDR1 and CDR2: KGHDR and SFDVKD. The CDR3 extends over 16 amino acids. In DNA form, the CDR3 reads TGTGCCACCAGTGACCCGGGACAGGGTCGTATGGAGACCCAGTACTTC. Translating it yields CATSDPGQGRMETQYF.

In this sample, this clone turned up a few times. The rearrangement links TRBV19 to TRBJ1-5; 7 bases align to TRBD1. Trimming took 5 bases from V and 1 from J; bases not matched to a gene: 5. The CDR3 extends over 15 amino acids. In germline, CDR1 is LNHDA, CDR2 SQIVND (reference sequence). This CDR3 is CASSARGLSNQPQHF. CDR3 DNA sequence: TGTGCCAGTAGTGCGAGGGGGCTCAGCAATCAGCCCCAGCATTTT.

The sample holds one count of this clone. The chain employs TRBV5-1 and TRBJ2-7, with TRBD1 matching over 9 bases. CDR3 length equals 17 residues. V trimming: 0 bases; J trimming: 7 bases; junction bases outside the gene matches: 14. Germline CDR1 and CDR2: SGHRS and YFSETQ. The CDR3 sequence: CASSLGGTGYGGREQYF. CDR3 DNA: TGCGCCAGCAGCTTGGGCGGGACAGGGTATGGAGGTAGGGAGCAGTACTTC.

This rearrangement joins TRBV5-8 to TRBJ2-3, with unresolved D. Germline CDR1 and CDR2: SGHTS and YDEGEE. This CDR3 contains 15 residues. The ends were cut back, 2 bases at V and 0 bases at J, with 10 bases in the middle. The CDR3 loop is CASSFGASSTDTQYF. DNA of the CDR3: TGTGCCAGCAGCTTCGGAGCGTCTAGCACAGATACGCAGTATTTT.

The CDR3 DNA reads as TGCGCCAGCAGCCCCCGGGACAGTCAAGAGACCCAGTACTTC. Its translation is CASSPRDSQETQYF. The chain has TRBV5-1 and TRBJ2-5, with 7 bases aligning to TRBD1. V lost 4 bases, J lost 2 bases, and 5 bases stayed unmatched. The CDR3 consists of 14 residues. CDR1 is SGHRS and CDR2 is YFSETQ in the germline V gene.

This clone was observed a single time. This chain uses TRBV28 with TRBJ2-7, with a weak D call TRBD2 (5 bases). With 7 bases removed from V and 0 bases from J, the gap between germline ends came to 16 bases. This CDR3 is built from 15 residues. Germline assignment: CDR1 MDHEN and CDR2 SYDVKM. Here the CDR3 reads CASTSGLAPSYEQYF. DNA for the CDR3: TGTGCCAGCACTTCCGGACTCGCTCCCTCCTACGAGCAGTACTTC. Looking up the rest from reference TRBV28 and TRBJ2-7 gives the full variable domain: DVKVTQSSRYLVKRTGEKVFLECVQDMDHENMFWYRQDPGLGLRLIYFSYDVKMKEKGDIPEGYSVSREKKERFSLILESASTNQTSMYLCASTSGLAPSYEQYFGPGTRLTVT.

The J gene is TRBJ2-3, the V gene TRBV6-1, with 9 bases that match TRBD2. The CDR3 is 14 amino acids. Germline assignment: CDR1 MNHNS and CDR2 SASEGT. The V and J ends lost 2 bases and 5 bases, in that order; junction bases with no gene match: 2. CDR3 coding DNA: TGTGCCAGCAGTGAACAACTAGCGGGAGATACGCAGTATTTT. Amino acids: CASSEQLAGDTQYF.

The genes are TRBV27 and TRBJ2-2; 8 nucleotides align to TRBD2. The CDR3 contains 20 residues. The trim removed 3 bases at V and 2 bases at J, leaving 17 bases unmatched. Germline lookup yields CDR1 MNHEY and CDR2 SMNVEV (reference sequence). The CDR3 nucleotides read TGTGCCAGCAGTTTTCTTTTGGCGGGAGGCGGCTCATCCAACACCGGGGAGCTGTTTTTT. Its translation: CASSFLLAGGGSSNTGELFF.

The chain couples TRBV4-2 to TRBJ2-2, with a possible D match to TRBD1 (6 bases). CDR1 and CDR2 from the germline V gene are LGHNA and YNFKEQ. Between the trimmed V and J ends, which lost 1 base and 2 bases, there was a span of 11 bases. This CDR3 has 16 amino acids. CDR3 nucleotides: TGTGCCAGCAGCCAAGGAAACAGGGTAAACACCGGGGAGCTGTTTTTT. This sequence encodes CASSQGNRVNTGELFF.

V and J are TRBV5-4 and TRBJ2-3, with 8 bases aligning to TRBD2. V dropped 0 bases and J dropped 2; count of bases not matched to a gene: 8. Germline lookup yields CDR1 SGHNT and CDR2 YYREEE (reference sequence). CDR3 length equals 17 residues. The CDR3 spells CASSLGRAGGNTDTQYF. Here the CDR3 DNA reads TGTGCCAGCAGCTTGGGAAGGGCGGGAGGCAACACAGATACGCAGTATTTT. Combining the CDR3 with reference TRBV5-4 and TRBJ2-3 gives the whole variable domain ETGVTQSPTHLIKTRGQQVTLRCSSQSGHNTVSWYQQALGQGPQFIFQYYREEENGRGNFPPRFSGLQFPNYSSELNVNALELDDSALYLCASSLGRAGGNTDTQYFGPGTRLTVL.

This chain connects TRBV9 to TRBJ1-2; D is unclear. This CDR3 has 14 amino acids. Deletions cut 0 bases from V and 2 bases from J, with 8 bases between. Germline CDR1 is SGDLS and CDR2 is YYNGEE. CDR3: CASSVDYENYGYTF. CDR3 nucleotides: TGTGCCAGCAGCGTAGATTACGAGAACTATGGCTACACCTTC. Looking up the rest from reference TRBV9 and TRBJ1-2 gives the full variable domain: DSGVTQTPKHLITATGQRVTLRCSPRSGDLSVYWYQQSLDQGLQFLIQYYNGEERAKGNILERFSAQQFPDLHSELNLSSLELGDSALYFCASSVDYENYGYTFGSGTRLTVV.